This TCR beta chain derives from a study of T cell responses to AZD1222 COVID-19 vaccine. CDR3 length: 14 amino acids. The germline V gene has CDR1 MDHEN and CDR2 SYDVKM. Trimming took off 9 bases at V and 4 bases at J, with 16 bases between the two ends. Clones were sequenced by immunoSEQ multiplex PCR, and TCRdb holds only the in-frame ones, with some missing. The table includes 130,000 or so clones, 94% detected once. The genes are TRBV28 and TRBJ1-5; the D gene is possibly TRBD1 (5 bases). This sequence originates from an adult in good health. The sequences come from peripheral blood, collected on day 0 of AZD1222 vaccination. The CDR3, as DNA: TGTGCCAGGTCGACTGGAGGGGTTAATCAGCCCCAGCATTTT. It translates to CARSTGGVNQPQHF. Based on the CDR3 plus reference TRBV28 and TRBJ1-5, the full variable domain is DVKVTQSSRYLVKRTGEKVFLECVQDMDHENMFWYRQDPGLGLRLIYFSYDVKMKEKGDIPEGYSVSREKKERFSLILESASTNQTSMYLCARSTGGVNQPQHFGDGTRLSIL.